This T cell receptor beta chain is from a study of PD-L1 blockade in urothelial cancer. About the research overall: At 3 weeks after treatment start (second dose) and again at 6 weeks, blood was analyzed.

General study points: In blood at 3 weeks, tumor-associated clones expanded more among patients with durable benefit.

Comment on this clone: Its antigen is not identified.

Assay used: immunoSEQ multiplex PCR; TCRdb lists only in-frame clones, some missing. Of about 57,000 clones detected, 81% appear once; the ten largest clones hold around 5.7%. CDR1 is SEHNR and CDR2 is FQNEAQ in the germline V gene (reference sequence). The CDR3 is 14 residues long. J gave up 7 bases and V 5 bases, and 6 bases lay outside the gene matches. The time point: pretreatment peripheral blood. A total of 1 to 8 samples per patient were collected pretreatment and on-treatment. The receptor comes from a man between 65 and 80 years old with urothelial cancer. This chain uses TRBV7-9 with TRBJ2-1; 9 nucleotides agree with TRBD1. Material: PBMCs, obtained around atezolizumab (anti-PD-L1) treatment. CDR3: CASSHRDRANEQFF. DNA for the CDR3: TGTGCCAGCAGCCACCGGGACAGGGCTAATGAGCAGTTCTTC.